This T cell receptor (beta chain) is from a study of T cell responses to AZD1222 COVID-19 vaccine. About this clone: Its antigen is unidentified.

Study-level results: Spike-specific TCR breadth and depth grew following two AZD1222 doses. Only a handful of AZD1222 recipients were seropositive at baseline. Repertoires were obtained solely post-peak T cell response.

Generated by immunoSEQ multiplex PCR, the TCRdb table keeps only in-frame clones and is missing some. The sample lists around 150,000 clones, 85% to 95% occurring once. This receptor was obtained from an adult who received the AZD1222 COVID-19 vaccine. The sequenced sample was peripheral blood, obtained 28 days after the second AZD1222 dose.

The chain's CDR3 is CASSLGDARGKLFF. CDR3 bases: TGTGCCAGCAGTTTAGGGGACGCTCGCGGAAAACTGTTTTTT. The chain couples TRBV28 to TRBJ1-4; possible D gene TRBD1, 5 bases. The CDR3 spans 14 residues. Germline values: CDR1 MDHEN, CDR2 SYDVKM. Trimming pared 2 bases from V and 10 bases from J, leaving 14 bases between.